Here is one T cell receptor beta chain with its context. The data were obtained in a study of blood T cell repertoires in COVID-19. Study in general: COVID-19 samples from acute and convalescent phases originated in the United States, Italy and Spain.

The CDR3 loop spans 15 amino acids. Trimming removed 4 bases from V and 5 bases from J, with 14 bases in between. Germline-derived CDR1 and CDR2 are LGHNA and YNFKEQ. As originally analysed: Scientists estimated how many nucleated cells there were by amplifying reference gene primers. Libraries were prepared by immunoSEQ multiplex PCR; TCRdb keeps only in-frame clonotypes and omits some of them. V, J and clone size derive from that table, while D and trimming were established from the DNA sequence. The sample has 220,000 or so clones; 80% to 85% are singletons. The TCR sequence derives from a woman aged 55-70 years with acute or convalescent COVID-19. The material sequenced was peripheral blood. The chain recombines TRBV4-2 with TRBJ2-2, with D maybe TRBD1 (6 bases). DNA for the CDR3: TGTGCCAGCAGCCGGATAAACACAGGGACCGGGGAGCTGTTTTTT. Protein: CASSRINTGTGELFF.